This passage covers 12 T cell receptor beta chains from one sample sequenced in a study of T-cell reconstitution after alpha-beta-depleted transplantation in children (dated by TCRdb to the mid-2010s). Libraries were constructed by PCR. The data were produced on an Illumina HiSeq 2500. TCR library preparation used molecular barcoding, with unique molecular identifiers applied to normalize quantification of the TCRbeta repertoire. The public reads were run again by TCRdb, first through fastp at Q25 and then through MiXCR, and only productive beta chains were kept. Each entry is one CDR3 protein sequence, shown with its most common DNA and genes. The sample yields around 370,000 distinct CDR3 sequences; approximately 10% were counted once. The ten most abundant clones make up less than 2.5% of the sample. Sequenced here: PBMCs from the stem cell graft donor, sampled from the stem cell graft. Source of these receptors: a human donor who donated a stem cell graft to a child with acute lymphoblastic leukemia.

V gene TRBV15 combines with J gene TRBJ1-4, with D perhaps TRBD1 (6 bases). V lost 3 bases to trimming and J lost 10 bases, with 6 bases between them. Germline loops: CDR1 LNHNV, CDR2 YYDKDF (reference sequence). This CDR3 comprises 11 residues. The DNA of the CDR3 is TGTGCCACCAGCAGGACAGGAAAACTGTTTTTT. Its translation: CATSRTGKLFF.

This clonotype has only a few counts. V and J are TRBV7-8 and TRBJ2-1, with 15 positions matching TRBD2. CDR1 SGHVS and CDR2 FQNEAQ come from the germline V gene. The CDR3 is 16 residues long. V trimming: 5 bases; J trimming: 5 bases; junction bases outside the gene matches: 4. In nucleotides, the CDR3 is TGTGCCAGCAGCCCGGGACTAGCGGGAGGACACAATGAGCAGTTCTTC. Translation: CASSPGLAGGHNEQFF. The full variable domain, with the rest looked up from reference TRBV7-8 and TRBJ2-1, is GAGVSQSPRYKVAKRGQDVALRCDPISGHVSLFWYQQALGQGPEFLTYFQNEAQLDKSGLPSDRFFAERPEGSVSTLKIQRTQQEDSAVYLCASSPGLAGGHNEQFFGPGTRLTVL.

This clonotype showed up just a few times. The J gene is TRBJ2-5, the V gene TRBV7-9; D may be TRBD2 (6 bases). V was trimmed by 5 bases and J by 5 bases, leaving 12 bases between them. Germline loops: CDR1 SEHNR, CDR2 FQNEAQ (reference sequence). CDR3 length: 13 residues. The CDR3 protein is CASSVRGRETQYF. As DNA, the CDR3 is TGTGCCAGCAGCGTGCGGGGCAGGGAGACCCAGTACTTC.

The gene calls are TRBV20-1 and TRBJ1-2; possibly TRBD1 for D (6 bases). This CDR3 region has 12 residues. Per germline, CDR1 DFQATT and CDR2 SNEGSKA (reference sequence). V was shortened by 5 bases and J by 2 bases, with 9 bases between the two germline ends. The CDR3 loop reads CSAPTGNYGYTF. The CDR3 region has the DNA TGCAGTGCTCCAACAGGGAACTATGGCTACACCTTC.

This clonotype was detected only a few times. The chain is built from TRBV20-1 and TRBJ2-2, with unresolved D. The CDR3 is 12 residues long. Trimming removed 3 bases from V and 3 bases from J, with 5 bases in between. Germline loops: CDR1 DFQATT, CDR2 SNEGSKA (reference sequence). CDR3: CSASWDTGELFF. The CDR3 region has the DNA TGCAGTGCTAGTTGGGACACCGGGGAGCTGTTTTTT.

The chain couples TRBV7-9 to TRBJ2-5, with D perhaps given as TRBD1 or TRBD2 (6 bases each). The CDR3 spans 15 residues. V lost 2 bases and J 4 bases, leaving 14 bases between the germline ends. In germline, CDR1 is SEHNR, CDR2 FQNEAQ (reference sequence). CDR3 coding DNA: TGTGCCAGCAGCTTACCTCGGGGGCACCGAGAGACCCAGTACTTC. Amino acids: CASSLPRGHRETQYF. The full variable domain, completed using reference TRBV7-9 and TRBJ2-5, is DTGVSQNPRHKITKRGQNVTFRCDPISEHNRLYWYRQTLGQGPEFLTYFQNEAQLEKSRLLSDRFSAERPKGSFSTLEIQRTEQGDSAMYLCASSLPRGHRETQYFGPGTRLLVL.

This clonotype has only a few counts. The chain employs TRBV28 and TRBJ2-1; D uncertain. The V end lost 4 bases, the J end lost 5 bases, and 18 bases lay between the germline ends. The CDR3 extends over 16 amino acids. Germline V gene data show CDR1 as MDHEN and CDR2 as SYDVKM. The CDR3 region has the DNA TGTGCCAGCAGTTCCGTAGGCCAGACCCTTCACAATGAGCAGTTCTTC. Translated: CASSSVGQTLHNEQFF.

This clonotype has more than one count but fewer than ten. This rearrangement joins TRBV12-3 or TRBV12-4 to TRBJ2-1, with TRBD2 matching over 8 bases. V was pared by 5 bases and J by 7 bases, with 19 bases of the junction left unmatched. The CDR3 loop spans 18 amino acids. CDR3 sequence (DNA): TGTGCCAGCAGTCCTTTACCCCGACCAGCGGGAGTAGAAAATGAGCAGTTCTTC. Protein product: CASSPLPRPAGVENEQFF.

This clonotype was detected only a few times. V and J are TRBV29-1 and TRBJ1-1, with a tentative D call TRBD1 (5 bases). V lost 3 bases to trimming and J lost 1 base, with 12 bases between them. In germline, CDR1 is SQVTM, CDR2 ANQGSEA. The CDR3 contains 14 residues. CDR3 bases: TGCAGCGTTGATCCCCGGGGCGGGAACACTGAAGCTTTCTTT. Its translation: CSVDPRGGNTEAFF.

The chain recombines TRBV24-1 with TRBJ2-3, with TRBD1 identical over 7 bases. V gave up 9 bases and J gave up 0 bases; unmatched junction bases: 2. The CDR3 is 13 amino acids. Germline V lookup: CDR1 KGHDR, CDR2 SFDVKD. In nucleotides, the CDR3 is TGTGCCACCGGGACAGTAAGCACAGATACGCAGTATTTT. Protein sequence: CATGTVSTDTQYF.

In this sample, this clonotype turned up a few times. The gene calls are TRBV4-2 and TRBJ1-3, with D possibly being TRBD1 (5 bases). The germline V gene encodes CDR1 LGHNA and CDR2 YNFKEQ. This CDR3 comprises 16 residues. Trimming removed 1 base from V and 0 bases from J, with 10 bases in between. Here the CDR3 DNA reads TGTGCCAGCAGCCAAGTGGGGGACCGCTCTGGAAACACCATATATTTT. Protein sequence: CASSQVGDRSGNTIYF.

The rearrangement uses TRBV19 and TRBJ1-2, with TRBD1 as a possible D gene (5 bases). This CDR3 is built from 11 residues. Trimming pared 6 bases from V and 9 bases from J, leaving 11 bases between. Germline CDR1 reads LNHDA; CDR2 reads SQIVND (reference sequence). This CDR3 reads CASSTGDSYTF. The CDR3 DNA is TGTGCCAGTAGCACGGGGGATAGCTACACCTTC.